These 14 T cell receptor beta chains were all obtained from the same sample, sequenced in a study of blood T cell repertoires in COVID-19. The repertoire was sequenced with immunoSEQ multiplex PCR; TCRdb's copy has only in-frame clones and lacks some. This table has some 330,000 clones, more than 70% appearing once. The sample was PBMCs or T cells enriched from blood (not recorded which). The receptors shown here come from a man aged 35-49 years in a cohort exposed to, infected with or recovered from COVID-19 (not recorded which).

The chain joins TRBV3-1 (or the pseudogene TRBV3-2) to TRBJ1-1; 8 nucleotides align to TRBD1. Trimming removed 4 bases from V and 11 bases from J; junction bases left unmatched: 6. This CDR3 is 12 amino acids long. Germline V gene sequence: CDR1 LGHDT, CDR2 YNNKEL (reference sequence). The CDR3 nucleotides read TGTGCCAGCAGCCTGCGGACAGGGAGGGCTTTCTTT. This translates into CASSLRTGRAFF.

V and J are TRBV5-8 and TRBJ1-5, with D uncertain. The CDR3 contains 13 residues. From germline, CDR1 is SGHTS and CDR2 YDEGEE. The germline V and J ends were trimmed by 0 bases and 11 bases, with 12 bases remaining between them. As DNA, the CDR3 is TGTGCCAGCAGCTTGGCCGAGAGGATGGCCCAGCATTTT. As protein: CASSLAERMAQHF.

V is TRBV18 and J is TRBJ2-5; possible D gene TRBD2, 5 bases. The CDR3 spans 15 residues. In germline, CDR1 is KGHSH, CDR2 LQKENI. The V end was cut by 0 bases, the J end by 5 bases, with 13 bases between. The CDR3, as DNA: TGTGCCAGCTCACCACCGGGTCGGGCGGGCGAGACCCAGTACTTC. Its protein product is CASSPPGRAGETQYF.

The rearrangement uses TRBV18 and TRBJ1-2, with D tentatively TRBD1 (6 bases). V was shortened by 6 bases and J by 6 bases, with 14 bases between the two germline ends. Germline V gene sequence: CDR1 KGHSH, CDR2 LQKENI. CDR3 length equals 13 residues. The CDR3 bases are TGTGCCAGCTCCCCCAACAGGGACGATGGCTACACCTTC. Protein: CASSPNRDDGYTF.

J is TRBJ1-2 and V is TRBV30; no clear D gene. Trimming pared 4 bases from V and 0 bases from J, leaving 3 bases between. CDR1 is GTSNPN, CDR2 SVGIG, per germline (reference sequence). The CDR3 runs 11 residues. The CDR3 DNA reads as TGTGCCTGGACGGCTAACTATGGCTACACCTTC. Protein: CAWTANYGYTF.

The chain joins TRBV7-9 to TRBJ2-1, with 12 bases identical to TRBD2. V shed 6 bases and J 5 bases; nucleotides not matched to a gene: 14. The CDR3 is 18 residues long. Germline CDR1 SEHNR, CDR2 FQNEAQ (reference sequence). The CDR3 here is CASRPGQRLAGANNEQFF. Here the CDR3 DNA reads TGTGCCAGCAGGCCGGGACAGAGACTAGCGGGAGCGAACAATGAGCAGTTCTTC.

The CDR3 region has the DNA TGTGCCAGCGGGAGGCAGAGGGATTCACCCCTCCACTTT. Translation: CASGRQRDSPLHF. V usage is TRBV6-6 and J usage is TRBJ1-6; D gene unclear. Germline loops: CDR1 MNHNY, CDR2 SVGAGI (reference sequence). The CDR3 loop spans 13 amino acids. The V end lost 8 bases, the J end lost 8 bases, and 13 bases lay between the germline ends.

The chain is built from TRBV5-4 and TRBJ2-5; TRBD2 matches at 7 bases. The length of the CDR3 is 16 residues. V lost 0 bases and J lost 1; bases outside the gene matches: 6. The germline gives CDR1 SGHNT, CDR2 YYREEE (reference sequence). Written as DNA, the CDR3 is TGTGCCAGCAGCTTGGTAGCAGCGGGGCCCCAAGAGACCCAGTACTTC. This sequence encodes CASSLVAAGPQETQYF. Variable domain in full (rest from reference TRBV5-4 and TRBJ2-5): ETGVTQSPTHLIKTRGQQVTLRCSSQSGHNTVSWYQQALGQGPQFIFQYYREEENGRGNFPPRFSGLQFPNYSSELNVNALELDDSALYLCASSLVAAGPQETQYFGPGTRLLVL.

The chain carries TRBV15 and TRBJ1-4, with TRBD1 matching 7 bases. The CDR3 covers 15 residues. Unmatched junction bases numbered 7, after V lost 9 bases and J lost 0 bases. Germline loops: CDR1 LNHNV, CDR2 YYDKDF (reference sequence). CDR3 sequence: CATRPGGATNEKLFF. CDR3 coding DNA: TGTGCCACGAGACCAGGGGGTGCAACTAATGAAAAACTGTTTTTT. Variable domain in full (rest from reference TRBV15 and TRBJ1-4): DAMVIQNPRYQVTQFGKPVTLSCSQTLNHNVMYWYQQKSSQAPKLLFHYYDKDFNNEADTPDNFQSRRPNTSFCFLDIRSPGLGDTAMYLCATRPGGATNEKLFFGSGTQLSVL.

This clone was counted a few times. The rearrangement uses TRBV27 and TRBJ1-3, with D possibly TRBD1 on 6 matching bases. Germline V lookup: CDR1 MNHEY, CDR2 SMNVEV (reference sequence). The CDR3 has 15 residues. V lost 5 bases and J 3 bases, leaving 14 bases between the germline ends. The CDR3 is CASSPSVGGGNTIYF. The CDR3 DNA reads as TGTGCCAGCAGTCCCTCCGTAGGGGGTGGAAACACCATATATTTT.

Many counts were recorded for this clone. The chain employs TRBV5-1 and TRBJ1-1; TRBD1 might be the D (6 bases). The CDR3 extends over 15 amino acids. V was trimmed by 4 bases and J by 1 base, leaving 14 bases between them. Germline CDR1 reads SGHRS; CDR2 reads YFSETQ. The CDR3 loop is CASSSRATGNTEAFF. The CDR3 DNA is TGCGCCAGCAGCAGCCGGGCGACAGGGAACACTGAAGCTTTCTTT. The full variable domain, rest sourced from reference TRBV5-1 and TRBJ1-1, is KAGVTQTPRYLIKTRGQQVTLSCSPISGHRSVSWYQQTPGQGLQFLFEYFSETQRNKGNFPGRFSGRQFSNSRSEMNVSTLELGDSALYLCASSSRATGNTEAFFGQGTRLTVV.

This rearrangement joins TRBV6-6 to TRBJ2-7; D not resolved. Germline V gene data show CDR1 as MNHNY and CDR2 as SVGAGI (reference sequence). Deletions cut 6 bases from V and 3 bases from J, with 15 bases between. The CDR3 extends over 14 amino acids. The CDR3 region has the DNA TGTGCCAGCAGCTCGTCATCGCGGTACTACGAGCAGTACTTC. This codes for CASSSSSRYYEQYF.

In this sample, this clone turned up once. This chain connects TRBV6-4 to TRBJ2-3; 8 bases are a match to TRBD2. The CDR3 spans 15 residues. J lost 6 bases, V lost 2 bases, and 7 bases had no gene match. Germline V gives CDR1 MRHNA, CDR2 SNTAGT. The CDR3 loop is CASSDVSGGKDTQYF. The CDR3 bases are TGTGCCAGCAGTGACGTTTCGGGAGGGAAGGATACGCAGTATTTT.

The chain couples TRBV5-5 to TRBJ2-7; a possible D gene is TRBD1 (6 bases). Trimming removed 1 base from V and 6 bases from J, with 14 bases in between. The CDR3 extends over 14 amino acids. Germline CDR1 SGHKS, CDR2 YYEKEE (reference sequence). CDR3 DNA: TGTGCCAGCAGCTTGTTAGACAGGCTAAGCGAGCAGTACTTC. This gives the protein CASSLLDRLSEQYF.